The rows below give T cell receptor beta chains drawn from one sample of a study of blood T cells in healthy people across ages. Each CDR3 protein gets one entry after TCRdb re-called the 5' RACE reads with MiXCR. The data contain roughly 1.7 million distinct CDR3 sequences, approximately 32% of them singletons. Sequences were obtained from blood. The receptors derive from a woman aged 25 to 39 in good health. Each CDR3 is given with its conserved first and last residue. A D gene is named only where the DNA matches it firmly. Size tells how often a clone was seen (once, few, many) or the class of an expanded clone, and some rows leave it out.

clone_size j_call d_call v_call cdr3_nt cdr3_aa
NA TRBJ1-1 NA TRBV20-1 TGCAGTGCTAGAGGTCTTAGAGGGAACACTGAAGCTTTCTTT CSARGLRGNTEAFF
few TRBJ1-1 NA TRBV7-8 TGTGCCAGCACCAAGGGGGGCGCGAGCACTGAAGCTTTCTTT CASTKGGASTEAFF
few TRBJ2-3 NA TRBV7-9 TGTGCCAGCAGCTTCCTCAGCAGTTGGCCGCAGTATTTT CASSFLSSWPQYF
few TRBJ2-7 TRBD2 TRBV4-1 TGCGCCAGCAGCCAGAGGACTAGCGGAGGCTACGAGCAGTACTTC CASSQRTSGGYEQYF
once TRBJ1-4 NA TRBV12-3/TRBV12-4 TGTGCCAGCAGTTTAAATGGGAACGAAAAACTGTTTTTT CASSLNGNEKLFF
NA TRBJ2-3 NA TRBV20-1 TGCAGTGCTAGCGGGAACACAGATACGCAGTATTTT CSASGNTDTQYF
few TRBJ2-1 NA TRBV20-1 TGCAGTGCCCGTCCCTGGGGGGCCAATGAGCAGTTCTTC CSARPWGANEQFF
NA TRBJ2-7 NA TRBV15 TGTGCCACCAGCAGGCATTCCGCCGAGCAGTACTTC CATSRHSAEQYF
few TRBJ1-6 NA TRBV12-3/TRBV12-4 TGTGCCAGCGGTGGACTGCTCGGGCCCCTCCACTTT CASGGLLGPLHF
NA TRBJ2-7 TRBD2 TRBV20-1 TGCAGTGCTGGTGTTGGACTAGCCAACGAGCAGTACTTC CSAGVGLANEQYF
NA TRBJ2-5 TRBD2 TRBV7-9 TGTGCCAGCAGCAACGGACTAGCGGGAGCTTCCGAGACCCAGTACTTC CASSNGLAGASETQYF
few TRBJ2-1 NA TRBV9 TGTGCCAGCAACGTAGGGACCTACAATGAGCAGTTCTTC CASNVGTYNEQFF
few TRBJ2-3 TRBD2 TRBV20-1 TGCAGTGCTGAGGGACTAGCGGGAGGCGGGGATACGCAGTATTTT CSAEGLAGGGDTQYF
NA TRBJ2-3 TRBD2 TRBV20-1 TGCAGTGCCCCCCGGCGGGGGGGAGGTCATACGCAGTATTTT CSAPRRGGGHTQYF
many TRBJ2-1 NA TRBV20-1 TGCAGTGCTAGGATGAGGGAGCAGTTCTTC CSARMREQFF
once TRBJ2-5 TRBD2 TRBV20-1 TGCAGTGCTAGAAGCACTAGCGGAGCCAAGGGAGAGACCCGGTACTTC CSARSTSGAKGETRYF
few TRBJ1-2 NA TRBV25-1 TGTGCCAGCAGTGAGCAACAGCGATCTAACTATGGCTACACCTTC CASSEQQRSNYGYTF
NA TRBJ2-1 NA TRBV7-9 TGTGCCAGCAGCTTACAACCTGCGGCTGAGCAGTTCTTC CASSLQPAAEQFF
few TRBJ2-3 TRBD2 TRBV7-9 TGTGCCAGCAGCCCTCCAGTAGCGGGAGGGGCAGATACGCAGTATTTT CASSPPVAGGADTQYF
NA TRBJ2-3 TRBD2 TRBV30 TGTGCCTCCGGCCTGACTAGCGGGAGTGGGGATACGCAGTATTTT CASGLTSGSGDTQYF
NA TRBJ2-3 NA TRBV9 TGTGCCAGCAGCCCACGGACCAGCCAAGTCACAGATACGCAGTATTTT CASSPRTSQVTDTQYF
NA TRBJ2-1 NA TRBV19 TGTGCCAGTAGTATAGAGGCGGGGTCCTACAATGAGCAGTTCTTC CASSIEAGSYNEQFF
few TRBJ2-3 NA TRBV6-5 TGTGCCAGCACCGCGAGTGGCGGTCCTCGCGATACGCAGTATTTT CASTASGGPRDTQYF
NA TRBJ2-5 NA TRBV4-1 TGCGCCAGCAGTCCGGGGGAGAGCAGAGAGACCCAGTACTTC CASSPGESRETQYF
NA TRBJ2-5 NA TRBV4-2 TGTGCCAGCAGCCAAGAAGAGCCGCAAGAGACCCAGTACTTC CASSQEEPQETQYF
NA TRBJ2-6 TRBD2 TRBV7-2 TGTGCCAGCAGTCCCCGATGGGGAGGGGTAGGTGGGGCCAACGTCCTGACTTTC CASSPRWGGVGGANVLTF
NA TRBJ2-2 NA TRBV5-1 TGCGCCAGCAGCCCATGGCAGGTGACCACCACCGGGGAGCTGTTTTTT CASSPWQVTTTGELFF
NA TRBJ2-3 NA TRBV6-2/TRBV6-3 TGTGCCAGCACAGCCGGGCCGCTTAATACGCAGTATTTT CASTAGPLNTQYF
NA TRBJ2-1 TRBD2 TRBV5-6 TGTGCCAGCAGCCGTATAGCGGGACTACGCAATGAGCAGTTCTTC CASSRIAGLRNEQFF
NA TRBJ2-7 NA TRBV28 TGTGCCAGCGGAAACATCGCCTACGAGCAGTACTTC CASGNIAYEQYF
NA TRBJ1-2 TRBD1 TRBV5-6 TGTGCCGGCAGCTTGGGGGACAGCCAATTCCATGACTACACCTTC CAGSLGDSQFHDYTF
many TRBJ2-1 NA TRBV5-1 TGCGCCAGCAGACAGGGCCATGAGCAGTTCTTC CASRQGHEQFF
NA TRBJ2-7 TRBD2 TRBV30 TGTGCCTGCCCTTCGAATAGCGGGGGGTTCGAGCAGTACTTC CACPSNSGGFEQYF
few TRBJ1-6 TRBD1 TRBV20-1 TGCAGTGCTAGAGGGACAGGGGATTCACCCCTCCACTTT CSARGTGDSPLHF
NA TRBJ2-5 NA TRBV5-1 TGCGCCAGCAGCTTGGGGGTAGCCCCGACCCAAGAGACCCAGTACTTC CASSLGVAPTQETQYF
NA TRBJ2-7 TRBD1 TRBV20-1 TGCAGTGCTCCGACAGGGGCCCCGTCCTACAATGAGCAGTACTTC CSAPTGAPSYNEQYF
few TRBJ1-1 NA TRBV6-1 TGTGCCAGCAGTGGGTCGCCCGACAGATTTTCCTCTGAAGCTTTCTTT CASSGSPDRFSSEAFF
NA TRBJ2-1 NA TRBV7-9 TGTGCCAGCAGCCAGACAGCAACTCATGGGAATGAGCAGTTCTTC CASSQTATHGNEQFF
NA TRBJ1-2 TRBD1 TRBV27 TGTGCCAGTCGCGGACAGGCAATTCCCTATGGCTACACCTTC CASRGQAIPYGYTF
NA TRBJ2-1 NA TRBV29-1 TGCAGCAGAGAGACTAGTCGTGAGCAGTTCTTC CSRETSREQFF
NA TRBJ2-5 NA TRBV7-8 TGTGCCAGCAGAGTCCGGGCACGGGTAGAGACCCAGTACTTC CASRVRARVETQYF
few TRBJ2-1 NA TRBV3-1 TGTGCCAGCAGCCAAGCCCAGGCGGCTGAGCAGTTCTTC CASSQAQAAEQFF
NA TRBJ1-1 NA TRBV6-2/TRBV6-3 TGTGCCAGCAGCTCACTGGGGGACGCGAACACTGAAGCTTTCTTT CASSSLGDANTEAFF
NA TRBJ2-3 TRBD1 TRBV5-1 TGCGCCAGCCAGGGGACAGGTACAGATACGCAGTATTTT CASQGTGTDTQYF
NA TRBJ2-2 NA TRBV7-2 TGTGCCAGCAGCTTCGGACCCTTTAAGTCAGGGGAGCTGTTTTTT CASSFGPFKSGELFF
NA TRBJ2-1 TRBD2 TRBV7-2 TGTGCCAGCAGTACGGGACTAGCGGGAAACAATGAGCAGTTCTTC CASSTGLAGNNEQFF
once TRBJ1-2 NA TRBV28 TGTGCCAGCAGTTTATGGATCGGACGGAGCTATGGCTACACCTTC CASSLWIGRSYGYTF
few TRBJ2-3 TRBD1 TRBV20-1 TGCAGTGCTAGTCCGGGGACAGGGGGAGATACGCAGTATTTT CSASPGTGGDTQYF
NA TRBJ2-1 NA TRBV4-2 TGTGCCAGCAGCCAAGATCAACCCGTGGGTGGGGTGGAGCAGTTCTTC CASSQDQPVGGVEQFF
NA TRBJ1-5 NA TRBV6-1 TGTGCCAGCAGTGAATTAGTGGCGGGGAGCAATCAGCCCCAGCATTTT CASSELVAGSNQPQHF
few TRBJ2-7 TRBD2 TRBV5-1 TGCGCCAGCAGCTTGGAGGCTAGCGGGGGGTCGACTTACGAGCAGTACTTC CASSLEASGGSTYEQYF
NA TRBJ1-1 NA TRBV30 TGTGCCTGGAGTTCGGACACTGAAGCTTTCTTT CAWSSDTEAFF
many TRBJ2-7 TRBD1 TRBV7-6 TGTGCCAGCAGCTTAGCGCCGGGACAGCCTTACGAGCAGTACTTC CASSLAPGQPYEQYF
many TRBJ2-5 NA TRBV7-7 TGTGCCAGCAGCTTAGGTGTGACGCCGCAAGAGACCCAGTACTTC CASSLGVTPQETQYF